The 30 T cell receptor beta chains reported below all come from one sample, sequenced in a study of OX40 agonist ivuxolimab in advanced cancers. Repertoires were generated with immunoSEQ multiplex PCR, while TCRdb's copy carries only in-frame clones and drops some. The sample has 70,000 to 75,000 clones, around 88% seen once. The sequencing used CD4+ or CD8+ T cells sorted from blood, collected in a trial of the OX40 agonist ivuxolimab. These receptors originate from an adult with an advanced solid tumor such as melanoma, head and neck, liver or kidney cancer.

The gene calls are TRBV21-1 and TRBJ2-5; the table's D call, TRBD1, was not checked against the DNA. TRBV21-1 is described as a pseudogene. The CDR3 runs to 13 residues. This CDR3 is CASSRGGPETQYF. The CDR3 DNA reads TGTGCCAGCTCGAGAGGGGGCCCAGAGACCCAGTACTTC.

This clone appeared once. The chain carries TRBV2 and TRBJ2-2; the match to TRBD2 covers 11 bases. Germline trimming cut 6 bases from V and 2 bases from J; bases unmatched to any gene: 5. This CDR3 is built from 16 residues. Per germline, CDR1 SNHLY and CDR2 FYNNEI. The CDR3 DNA reads TGTGCCAGCAGATCCCTAGCGGGGGGTAACACCGGGGAGCTGTTTTTT. This gives the protein CASRSLAGGNTGELFF. The variable domain in full, with the rest retrieved from reference TRBV2 and TRBJ2-2, is EPEVTQTPSHQVTQMGQEVILRCVPISNHLYFYWYRQILGQKVEFLVSFYNNEISEKSEIFDDQFSVERPDGSNFTLKIRSTKLEDSAMYFCASRSLAGGNTGELFFGEGSRLTVL.

V and J are TRBV30 and TRBJ1-1; the D is unclear. The germline CDR1 and CDR2 sequences are GTSNPN and SVGIG (reference sequence). The CDR3 extends over 13 amino acids. Trimming took 3 bases from V and 0 from J, leaving 8 bases between them. CDR3 region: CAWSDDVNTEAFF. The CDR3 DNA reads as TGTGCCTGGAGCGACGACGTGAACACTGAAGCTTTCTTT. The full variable domain, in which reference TRBV30 and TRBJ1-1 provide the parts outside the CDR3, is SQTIHQWPATLVQPVGSPLSLECTVEGTSNPNLYWYRQAAGRGLQLLFYSVGIGQISSEVPQNLSASRPQDRQFILSSKKLLLSDSGFYLCAWSDDVNTEAFFGQGTRLTVV.

This chain uses TRBV7-3 with TRBJ2-1; D may correspond to TRBD1 or TRBD2 (6 bases each). CDR1 is SGHTA and CDR2 is FQGTGA in the germline V gene. The CDR3 runs to 15 residues. The V end lost 2 bases, the J end lost 0 bases, and 8 bases lay between the germline ends. The DNA for the CDR3 is TGTGCCAGCAGCTTACGGGGGCCCTCCTACAATGAGCAGTTCTTC. It is translated as CASSLRGPSYNEQFF. Full variable domain (missing parts from reference TRBV7-3 and TRBJ2-1): GAGVSQTPSNKVTEKGKYVELRCDPISGHTALYWYRQSLGQGPEFLIYFQGTGAADDSGLPNDRFFAVRPEGSVSTLKIQRTERGDSAVYLCASSLRGPSYNEQFFGPGTRLTVL.

J is TRBJ1-4 and V is TRBV4-2; D may be TRBD1 (6 bases). CDR3 length: 15 amino acids. Germline V CDR1 and CDR2: LGHNA, YNFKEQ. Trimming left V 0 bases short and J 7 bases short, with 12 bases between. This CDR3 is CASSQDGQGSEKLFF. The CDR3 DNA sequence: TGTGCCAGCAGCCAAGATGGGCAGGGGAGTGAAAAACTGTTTTTT.

The chain combines TRBV4-1 with TRBJ2-3; D gene uncertain. The V gene's germline CDR1 is MGHRA and CDR2 YSYEKL. The CDR3 sequence is 14 residues long. V dropped 0 bases and J dropped 8 bases, with 12 bases sitting between them. CDR3: CASSQDTGGPTQYF. In DNA, the CDR3 is TGCGCCAGCAGCCAAGATACCGGCGGACCTACGCAGTATTTT.

The chain couples TRBV7-9 to TRBJ2-7; D gene uncertain. This CDR3 spans 14 amino acids. Trimming cost V 7 bases and J 5 bases, with 18 bases left between them. Germline V gene data show CDR1 as SEHNR and CDR2 as FQNEAQ (reference sequence). This chain's CDR3 is CASTYWTASHEQYF. For the CDR3, the DNA is TGTGCCAGCACCTACTGGACCGCTTCACACGAGCAGTACTTC. The full variable domain, rest sourced from reference TRBV7-9 and TRBJ2-7, is DTGVSQNPRHKITKRGQNVTFRCDPISEHNRLYWYRQTLGQGPEFLTYFQNEAQLEKSRLLSDRFSAERPKGSFSTLEIQRTEQGDSAMYLCASTYWTASHEQYFGPGTRLTVT.

The rearrangement joins TRBV27 to TRBJ2-7, with 10 positions matching TRBD2. CDR3 length: 15 residues. The germline CDR1 and CDR2 sequences are MNHEY and SMNVEV (reference sequence). The V and J ends lost 3 bases and 1 base, in that order; junction bases with no gene match: 3. CDR3 in amino acids: CASSFQRGGSYEQYF. The CDR3 DNA sequence: TGTGCCAGCAGTTTTCAGCGGGGGGGATCCTACGAGCAGTACTTC.

The genes are TRBV5-1 and TRBJ2-7; TRBD1 matches 8 bases. This CDR3 is 15 amino acids long. V dropped 4 bases and J dropped 3; count of bases not matched to a gene: 9. CDR1 is SGHRS, CDR2 YFSETQ, per germline. CDR3 residues: CASSIGTGLSYEQYF. The CDR3, as DNA: TGCGCCAGCAGCATAGGGACAGGACTGAGCTACGAGCAGTACTTC.

This clone turned up a few times. The chain is built from TRBV5-6 and TRBJ2-1; D possibly corresponds to TRBD2 (6 bases). Between the trimmed V and J ends, which lost 5 bases and 1 base, there was a span of 16 bases. Per the germline V gene, CDR1 is SGHDT and CDR2 is YYEEEE. This CDR3 is 16 amino acids long. The CDR3 DNA follows: TGTGCCAGCAGAAGGGGAGCTAGCGTTTCCTACAATGAGCAGTTCTTC. Protein: CASRRGASVSYNEQFF.

The rearrangement joins TRBV6-6 to TRBJ1-2; 10 nucleotides agree with TRBD1. The CDR3 is 16 amino acids. Germline CDR1 MNHNY, CDR2 SVGAGI (reference sequence). Unmatched junction bases numbered 9, after V lost 2 bases and J lost 6 bases. CDR3 amino acids: CASSYTGTGAGDGYTF. The CDR3 nucleotides read TGTGCCAGCAGTTACACGGGGACAGGGGCCGGTGATGGCTACACCTTC.

The V and J genes are TRBV25-1 and TRBJ2-7, with D possibly TRBD1 on 5 matching bases. The CDR3 contains 12 residues. Trimming stripped 6 bases from V and 3 bases from J, with 9 bases between. The germline V gene encodes CDR1 MGHDK and CDR2 SYGVNS. Written as DNA, the CDR3 is TGTGCCAGCAGGCAGGACATCTACGAGCAGTACTTC. Its protein is CASRQDIYEQYF.

The rearrangement links TRBV27 to TRBJ2-7; 14 nucleotides line up with TRBD2. The CDR3 length is 15 residues. In germline, CDR1 is MNHEY, CDR2 SMNVEV (reference sequence). After removal of 3 bases from V and 13 bases from J, the junction contained 11 bases not matched to a gene. The CDR3 region has the DNA TGTGCCAGCAGTTTCTTCTCCGGGACTAGCGGGAGTGTCTACTTC. Amino acid sequence: CASSFFSGTSGSVYF.

The chain couples TRBV7-9 to TRBJ1-1, with D hard to call. The germline CDR1 and CDR2 sequences are SEHNR and FQNEAQ (reference sequence). This CDR3 is 16 amino acids long. The V end was cut by 2 bases, the J end by 1 base, with 14 bases between. The CDR3 bases are TGTGCCAGCAGCTTACGGAGTGGCTTTACGAACACTGAAGCTTTCTTT. Its protein is CASSLRSGFTNTEAFF.

The chain couples TRBV11-3 to TRBJ2-6; unclear D gene. The CDR3 loop spans 15 amino acids. Per germline, CDR1 SGHNT and CDR2 YENEEA. V lost 4 bases, J lost 3 bases, and 10 bases lay in between. The CDR3 spells CASSSSHGGANVLTF. CDR3 nucleotide sequence: TGTGCCAGCAGCTCTAGTCACGGTGGGGCCAACGTCCTGACTTTC. The full variable domain, its missing parts supplied by reference TRBV11-3 and TRBJ2-6, is EAGVVQSPRYKIIEKKQPVAFWCNPISGHNTLYWYLQNLGQGPELLIRYENEEAVDDSQLPKDRFSAERLKGVDSTLKIQPAELGDSAVYLCASSSSHGGANVLTFGAGSRLTVL.

This chain links TRBV6-6 with TRBJ1-1, with D possibly being TRBD1 (5 bases). From germline, CDR1 is MNHNY and CDR2 SVGAGI (reference sequence). The V gene lost 0 bases and the J gene lost 2 bases, with 10 bases spanning the gap. The CDR3 sequence is 15 residues long. The DNA of the CDR3 is TGTGCCAGCAGTTACTCGGCAGGGTTCAACACTGAAGCTTTCTTT. Amino acid sequence: CASSYSAGFNTEAFF.

J is TRBJ1-1 and V is TRBV25-1; D gene unclear. V dropped 3 bases and J dropped 4 bases, with 18 bases sitting between them. CDR3 length: 16 residues. In germline, CDR1 is MGHDK, CDR2 SYGVNS. The DNA for the CDR3 is TGTGCCAGCAGTGACCCGGGTTGGGTCACGGGCACTGAAGCTTTCTTT. Translated, it gives CASSDPGWVTGTEAFF.

The chain links TRBV4-2 to TRBJ1-2, with TRBD1 as a possible D gene (5 bases). Trimming left V 1 base short and J 2 bases short, with 11 bases between. This CDR3 spans 15 amino acids. Germline V gene lookup returns CDR1 LGHNA and CDR2 YNFKEQ. The CDR3 DNA sequence: TGTGCCAGCAGCCAAGGGGGACGGACGAACTATGGCTACACCTTC. It specifies CASSQGGRTNYGYTF.

This sequence joins TRBV19 and TRBJ1-1; TRBD1 might be the D (6 bases). CDR1 LNHDA and CDR2 SQIVND come from the germline V gene (reference sequence). V lost 3 bases and J 0 bases, leaving 20 bases between the germline ends. The CDR3 is 18 residues long. DNA of the CDR3: TGTGCCAGTAGTATGCTCAGGGGCGCGGGGTTCATGAACACTGAAGCTTTCTTT. This sequence encodes CASSMLRGAGFMNTEAFF.

The chain links TRBV15 to TRBJ2-7, with D perhaps TRBD1 or TRBD2 (6 bases each). CDR3 size: 15 residues. Germline assignment: CDR1 LNHNV and CDR2 YYDKDF (reference sequence). V was cut by 1 base and J by 2 bases, with 12 bases left in between. Written as DNA, the CDR3 is TGTGCCACCAGCAGAGCCCCGGGGGCCACCTACGAGCAGTACTTC. Translating gives CATSRAPGATYEQYF.

The chain has TRBV10-3 and TRBJ1-3; tentatively, D is TRBD1 (5 bases). Trimming pared 3 bases from V and 0 bases from J, leaving 9 bases between. CDR1 is ENHRY, CDR2 SYGVKD, per germline. The CDR3 sequence is 15 residues long. DNA for the CDR3: TGTGCCATCAGTGATAAGGGGTTCTCTGGAAACACCATATATTTT. This sequence encodes CAISDKGFSGNTIYF.

This chain joins TRBV11-3 and TRBJ2-1, with 11 bases identical to TRBD2. V lost 3 bases, J lost 0 bases, and 10 bases stayed unmatched. This CDR3 contains 19 residues. Germline CDR1 reads SGHNT; CDR2 reads YENEEA. CDR3: CASSFGLAGGQSSYNEQFF. CDR3 coding DNA: TGTGCCAGCAGCTTTGGCCTAGCGGGAGGCCAAAGCTCCTACAATGAGCAGTTCTTC.

The CDR3 reads CASSESRRPYNEQFF. As DNA, the CDR3 is TGCGCCAGCAGTGAGTCACGACGGCCATACAATGAGCAGTTCTTC. J is TRBJ2-1 and V is TRBV10-1; no reliable D call. In germline, CDR1 is WNHNN, CDR2 SYGVQD (reference sequence). Trimming stripped 0 bases from V and 4 bases from J, with 10 bases between. The CDR3 runs 15 residues.

The rearrangement joins TRBV10-3 to TRBJ1-1; D gene uncertain. Germline V lookup: CDR1 ENHRY, CDR2 SYGVKD. The length of the CDR3 is 14 residues. The V end lost 6 bases, the J end lost 0 bases, and 11 bases lay between the germline ends. CDR3 sequence reads: CAIREGRMNTEAFF. In nucleotides, the CDR3 is TGTGCCATCAGGGAGGGAAGAATGAACACTGAAGCTTTCTTT.

The count of this clone is one. V is TRBV18 and J is TRBJ1-1, with D perhaps matching TRBD1 (5 bases). The CDR3 is made up of 15 amino acids. V lost 5 bases, J lost 4 bases, and 17 bases lay in between. Per the germline V gene, CDR1 is KGHSH and CDR2 is LQKENI. This chain's CDR3 is CASSETQVEGTEAFF. CDR3 bases: TGTGCCAGCTCAGAAACACAGGTGGAGGGCACTGAAGCTTTCTTT.

The V and J genes are TRBV4-1 and TRBJ2-3; D possibly corresponds to TRBD1 (5 bases). The germline CDR1 and CDR2 sequences are MGHRA and YSYEKL. This CDR3 region has 16 residues. V shed 0 bases and J shed 1 base, with 11 bases lying between them. Here the CDR3 DNA reads TGCGCCAGCAGCCAAGAAAGCAGGGTGGGCACAGATACGCAGTATTTT. Translated: CASSQESRVGTDTQYF.

This clone appeared a few times. This chain links TRBV18 with TRBJ1-1; 8 bases line up with TRBD1. After removal of 3 bases from V and 4 bases from J, the junction contained 4 bases not matched to a gene. Germline assignment: CDR1 KGHSH and CDR2 LQKENI. The CDR3 has 14 residues. This CDR3 reads CASSPGQALTEAFF. CDR3 bases: TGTGCCAGCTCACCGGGACAGGCCCTCACTGAAGCTTTCTTT.

The chain is built from TRBV14 and TRBJ2-3; 11 bases agree with TRBD2. The CDR3 totals 15 residues. V dropped 4 bases and J dropped 4; count of bases not matched to a gene: 4. The germline CDR1 and CDR2 sequences are SGHDN and FVKESK. CDR3 DNA sequence: TGTGCCAGCAGCCCGGGACTAGCGGCCGCAGATACGCAGTATTTT. This sequence encodes CASSPGLAAADTQYF.

This sequence joins TRBV19 and TRBJ1-1; D might be TRBD1 (5 bases). This CDR3 is 13 amino acids long. Germline CDR1 reads LNHDA; CDR2 reads SQIVND (reference sequence). V lost 5 bases to trimming and J lost 4 bases, with 11 bases between them. The CDR3 loop reads CASSPQGVTEAFF. The DNA of the CDR3 is TGTGCCAGTAGTCCCCAGGGTGTCACTGAAGCTTTCTTT.

The chain uses TRBV9 and TRBJ2-5; 10 nucleotides agree with TRBD2. The CDR3 length is 15 residues. The V gene's germline CDR1 is SGDLS and CDR2 YYNGEE. Germline trimming cut 2 bases from V and 0 bases from J; bases unmatched to any gene: 1. Here the CDR3 DNA reads TGTGCCAGCAGCGTTGGGACTAGCGACCAAGAGACCCAGTACTTC. It translates to CASSVGTSDQETQYF.